A selection of T cell receptor beta chains follows, all from one sample in a study of blood T cells in healthy people across ages. A single record per CDR3 protein comes from TCRdb applying MiXCR to the 5' RACE reads. The sample lists over 600,000 distinct CDR3 sequences; more than 35% were seen once. The material sequenced was blood. The receptors were sampled from a man older than 75 in good health. Each CDR3 is given with its conserved first and last residue. A D gene is named only where the DNA matches it firmly. Expanded clones are given a class, and other clones once, few, many or no size at all.

J gene,V gene,clone size,D gene,CDR3 DNA,CDR3 protein
TRBJ2-1,TRBV6-2/TRBV6-3,once,TRBD1,TGTGCCAGCAGTTCCAACTCTGCCGGGACAGGAACCTACGAGCAGTTCTTC,CASSSNSAGTGTYEQFF
TRBJ2-7,TRBV2,NA,TRBD2,TGTGCCAGCAGCCCTGGACTAGCGGGAGCGTGGCAGTACTTC,CASSPGLAGAWQYF
TRBJ2-7,TRBV20-1,NA,NA,TGCAGTGCTCCCCCCACGGGAGAAATCTACGAGCAGTACTTC,CSAPPTGEIYEQYF
TRBJ1-2,TRBV20-1,NA,NA,TGCAGTGCTGCCACTCGGGGGTCGAATGGCTACACCTTC,CSAATRGSNGYTF
TRBJ2-1,TRBV27,NA,TRBD2,TGTGCCAGCAGTCCGAGGGCCCGACTAGCGGGAGGGCCTGGTGTTTCGGTGAATGAGCAGTTCTTC,CASSPRARLAGGPGVSVNEQFF
TRBJ2-3,TRBV20-1,NA,TRBD1,TGCAGTGCAGTCGGGACAGGAGGCACAGATACGCAGTATTTT,CSAVGTGGTDTQYF
TRBJ1-1,TRBV4-2,NA,NA,TGTGCCAGCAGCCAAGTCGGGGGGAGCACTGAAGCTTTCTTT,CASSQVGGSTEAFF
TRBJ2-1,TRBV7-2,NA,TRBD2,TGTGCCAGCAGCTTCGCACTAGCGGCTCCGAACGGTGAGCAGTTCTTC,CASSFALAAPNGEQFF
TRBJ2-5,TRBV14,few,NA,TGTGCCAGCAGCCAGATCGAGTCGGGGTCCCAGTACTTC,CASSQIESGSQYF
TRBJ1-2,TRBV5-1,NA,TRBD1,TGCGCCAGCAGCTTGGGAAGACAGGGGGGTGGCCACACCTTC,CASSLGRQGGGHTF
TRBJ2-5,TRBV29-1,few,NA,TGCAGCGTTGTCTGGCAGGGAGGCGTAGAGACCCAGTACTTC,CSVVWQGGVETQYF
TRBJ1-6,TRBV14,NA,NA,TGTGCCAGCAGCTCTTCGGGTGGTTCACCCCTCCACTTT,CASSSSGGSPLHF
TRBJ2-1,TRBV20-1,NA,TRBD2,TGCAGTGCGAGGACTAGCGGGAGGGCCCTCACAAATGAGCAGTTCTTC,CSARTSGRALTNEQFF
TRBJ2-5,TRBV20-1,NA,NA,TGCAGTGCTAGGCGGGGCATTGCGGAGACCCAGTACTTC,CSARRGIAETQYF
TRBJ1-5,TRBV20-1,NA,TRBD1,TGCAGTGCTGAGACAGGGTCCGGTTTACAGAATCAGCCCCAGCATTTT,CSAETGSGLQNQPQHF
TRBJ2-7,TRBV27,NA,NA,TGTGCCAGCAGAACAACCCGGCAGGGTCAAGAGCAGTACTTC,CASRTTRQGQEQYF
TRBJ2-3,TRBV20-1,few,TRBD1,TGCAGTGCACCGGGACAGGGAATTGGAACAGATACGCAGTATTTT,CSAPGQGIGTDTQYF
TRBJ1-6,TRBV12-3/TRBV12-4,NA,TRBD1,TGTGCCAGCAGTTTTCGGGACAGGGGAACTCGGAATTCACCCCTCCACTTT,CASSFRDRGTRNSPLHF
TRBJ1-2,TRBV7-9,NA,NA,TGTGCCAGCAGCTCAAGTTGGGGGGGGCCTAACTATGGCTACACCTTC,CASSSSWGGPNYGYTF
TRBJ2-5,TRBV9,few,NA,TGTGCCAGTAGGATGGGTATTTCGGAGACCCAGTACTTC,CASRMGISETQYF
TRBJ2-3,TRBV7-9,NA,NA,TGTGCCAGCGCGGGCGAACTACCGAGCATAGATACGCAGTATTTT,CASAGELPSIDTQYF
TRBJ2-5,TRBV10-3,few,TRBD2,TGTGCCATCAGTGAGTCTGGTAGCGGGAGTGGTAATGAGCAGTACTTC,CAISESGSGSGNEQYF
TRBJ2-5,TRBV7-2,NA,NA,TGTGCCAGCAGCTTAGCCTCTAATGGGCGAGGAGGCCAGTACTTC,CASSLASNGRGGQYF
TRBJ2-4,TRBV7-2,many,TRBD2,TGTGCCAGCAGCCCTAGGGTGACTAGCGGAGTACTAGCCAAAAACATTCAGTACTTC,CASSPRVTSGVLAKNIQYF
TRBJ2-1,TRBV5-1,once,TRBD2,TGCGCCAGCAGGTCCGGGACTAGCGGAGGAAGCTCCTACAATGAGCAGTTCTTC,CASRSGTSGGSSYNEQFF
TRBJ2-7,TRBV5-1,NA,NA,TGCGCCAGCAGCTTTAACCCGGACTACGAGCAGTACTTC,CASSFNPDYEQYF
TRBJ1-1,TRBV29-1,NA,TRBD1,TGCAGCGCCGTAACAGGGGAGGGAACTGAAGCTTTCTTT,CSAVTGEGTEAFF
TRBJ2-3,TRBV5-1,many,NA,TGCGCCAGCAGCTTGGAAGGGCGGTTAGCGCGTGACACAGATACGCAGTATTTT,CASSLEGRLARDTDTQYF
TRBJ2-1,TRBV20-1,NA,NA,TGCAGTGCCCCCGACGACTCCTACAATGAGCAGTTCTTC,CSAPDDSYNEQFF
TRBJ1-2,TRBV7-2,NA,NA,TGTGCCAGCAGCTTATTGACATCTACTAACTATGGCTACACCTTC,CASSLLTSTNYGYTF
TRBJ2-1,TRBV5-5,many,NA,TGTGCCAGCAGCTTGGCCGCGTCGGGAGAGTCCTACAATGAGCAGTTCTTC,CASSLAASGESYNEQFF
TRBJ2-1,TRBV4-1,many,TRBD2,TGCGCCAGCAGCCATTCTACTAGCGGGGGGGCCCGGTATGAGCAGTTCTTC,CASSHSTSGGARYEQFF
TRBJ1-5,TRBV4-2,NA,TRBD1,TGTGCCGCGGGTACAGGGGGTAGTCATCAGCCCCAGCATTTT,CAAGTGGSHQPQHF
TRBJ2-4,TRBV9,NA,NA,TGTGCCAGCAGCGTAGGGGGACCCCAGGTGGGCAAAAACATTCAGTACTTC,CASSVGGPQVGKNIQYF
TRBJ2-3,TRBV6-5,NA,NA,TGTGCCAGCAGTTTCTACCGCACAGATACGCAGTATTTT,CASSFYRTDTQYF
TRBJ2-2,TRBV6-1,NA,NA,TGTGCCAGCAGTGAAAGAATAGGGGACGCCGGGGAGCTGTTTTTT,CASSERIGDAGELFF
TRBJ1-3,TRBV28,NA,NA,TGTGCCAGCAGTCCCGGCGGGGGGGCTGGAAACACCATATATTTT,CASSPGGGAGNTIYF
TRBJ2-1,TRBV29-1,NA,NA,TGCACCGTTAACGACGGGGTTCTCGGCAATGAGCAGTTCTTC,CTVNDGVLGNEQFF
TRBJ2-7,TRBV30,NA,TRBD1,TGTGCCTGGAATCCGCCCGGGACAGTACCCTACGAGCAGTACTTC,CAWNPPGTVPYEQYF
TRBJ2-1,TRBV7-2,once,TRBD1,TGTGCCAGCAGCTTAGGGGCCCCTGGACAGGGGGGGATCGAGCAGTTCTTC,CASSLGAPGQGGIEQFF
TRBJ1-5,TRBV6-6,NA,NA,TGTGCCAGCAGTTACCAGATTCAGCCCCAGCATTTT,CASSYQIQPQHF
TRBJ2-7,TRBV12-3/TRBV12-4,few,NA,TGTGCCAGCAGTTTAATACAGGGCAACGAGCAGTACTTC,CASSLIQGNEQYF
TRBJ2-7,TRBV29-1,many,NA,TGCAGCGTTGAAGATCGTTCCGCCTACGAGCAGTACTTC,CSVEDRSAYEQYF
TRBJ2-7,TRBV20-1,NA,NA,TGCAGTACTCCTGAACCGGGACACGACGAGCAGTACTTC,CSTPEPGHDEQYF
TRBJ1-2,TRBV2,NA,NA,TGTGCCAGCAGTGATAGGGGAAGTTATGGCTACACCTTC,CASSDRGSYGYTF
TRBJ2-7,TRBV5-5,NA,TRBD2,TGTGCCAGCAGCCAAGGACTAGCGGGAGGGCCAGGGTGCGAGCAGTACTTC,CASSQGLAGGPGCEQYF